Following are 22 T cell receptor beta chains from one sample sequenced in a study of cytomegalovirus exposure and HLA in healthy donors. This PCR relied on a set of 60 Vbeta primers and 13 Jbeta primers. TCRdb's table, derived via immunoSEQ multiplex PCR, lists solely in-frame clones and lacks some. The repertoire holds some 100,000 clones, over 60% seen once, with 4.6% in the top ten. Specimen: PBMCs. The receptors stem from a middle-aged woman in good health and CMV-seropositive.

The chain has TRBV7-3 and TRBJ2-3; TRBD2 aligns across 12 bases. The CDR3 contains 16 residues. Germline V gene lookup returns CDR1 SGHTA and CDR2 FQGTGA. The ends lost 5 bases at V and 0 bases at J; junction bases unmatched: 3. CDR3 residues: CASSGGLAGSTDTQYF. Here the CDR3 DNA reads TGTGCCAGCAGCGGGGGACTAGCGGGTAGCACAGATACGCAGTATTTT.

DNA for the CDR3: TGTGCAAGTCGCTTAGCGTACCCCGAGCTGGACGGAGGTGAGCAGTTCTTC. Translation gives CASRLAYPELDGGEQFF. The chain uses TRBV12-2 and TRBJ2-1; the table calls TRBD2, which could not be checked here. TRBV12-2 is a pseudogene locus. The CDR3 length is 17 residues.

The V gene is TRBV7-2, the J gene TRBJ2-1, with a tentative D call TRBD1 (5 bases). CDR3 length: 13 amino acids. V lost 3 bases, J lost 5 bases, and 8 bases lay in between. Germline V gene lookup returns CDR1 SGHTA and CDR2 FQGNSA. CDR3 nucleotide sequence: TGTGCCAGCAGCTTGGACAAGGACAATGAGCAGTTCTTC. Protein sequence: CASSLDKDNEQFF.

J is TRBJ1-2 and V is TRBV28; 9 nucleotides line up with TRBD1. Germline CDR1 reads MDHEN; CDR2 reads SYDVKM. The trim removed 8 bases at V and 2 bases at J, leaving 6 bases unmatched. The CDR3 spans 14 residues. The CDR3 region has the DNA TGTGCCAGCGAACAGGGGGCGGGGAACTATGGCTACACCTTC. This codes for CASEQGAGNYGYTF.

In regard to this clone: Its ends do not fully match the called genes, so a read error is possible. The CDR3 bases are TGTGCTAGCAGCCAAGCGGAGAGAAAGACCCAGTACTTC. Amino acids: CASSQAERKTQYF. The chain links TRBV7-7 to TRBJ2-5, with a possible D match to TRBD2 (5 bases). This CDR3 has 13 amino acids. Germline V gene data show CDR1 as SSHAT and CDR2 as FNYEAQ (reference sequence). The full variable domain, rest sourced from reference TRBV7-7 and TRBJ2-5, is GAGVSQSPRYKVTKRGQDVTLRCDPISSHATLYWYQQALGQGPEFLTYFNYEAQPDKSGLPSDRFSAERPEGSISTLTIQRTEQRDSAMYRCASSQAERKTQYFGPGTRLLVL.

The genes are TRBV7-8 and TRBJ1-4; D remains ambiguous. The CDR3 loop spans 15 amino acids. Germline V gene lookup returns CDR1 SGHVS and CDR2 FQNEAQ. Trimming shortened V by 1 base and J by 4 bases, and 10 bases separated the two germline ends. The CDR3 coding sequence is TGTGCCAGCAGCTTAGTGAGAGATGGTAATGAAAAACTGTTTTTT. Protein: CASSLVRDGNEKLFF.

In the case of this clone: The sample contains more than one DNA sequence encoding this CDR3. V gene TRBV9 combines with J gene TRBJ2-7; TRBD1 matches at 11 bases. Germline V gene lookup returns CDR1 SGDLS and CDR2 YYNGEE. The CDR3 is 14 amino acids. J lost 3 bases, V lost 3 bases, and 2 bases had no gene match. CDR3 residues: CASSAGTGGYEQYF. DNA for the CDR3: TGTGCCAGCAGCGCTGGGACAGGGGGCTACGAGCAGTACTTC.

The gene calls are TRBV19 and TRBJ2-7; maybe TRBD1 (6 bases). This CDR3 has 12 residues. CDR1 and CDR2 (germline): LNHDA, SQIVND (reference sequence). The V and J ends lost 5 bases and 7 bases respectively, with 12 bases between them. The CDR3 DNA follows: TGTGCCAGTAGTCAGGGGCTGGGTGAGCAGTACTTC. Its translation: CASSQGLGEQYF.

The chain is built from TRBV18 and TRBJ2-5; tentatively, D is TRBD1 (6 bases). The CDR3 totals 14 residues. V gave up 4 bases and J gave up 1 base, with 10 bases separating them. Germline V lookup: CDR1 KGHSH, CDR2 LQKENI. The CDR3 region has the DNA TGTGCCAGCTCACTAGGACAGACCCAAGAGACCCAGTACTTC. Residues: CASSLGQTQETQYF.

In regard to this clone: One junction end disagrees with the germline gene, perhaps due to a read error. The chain combines TRBV7-2 with TRBJ2-1, with 10 bases matching TRBD1. The CDR3 runs to 13 residues. Germline CDR1 and CDR2: SGHTA and FQGNSA. CDR3 region: CASSLTMGDRGIF. The CDR3 region has the DNA TGTGCCAGCAGCTTAACAATGGGGGACAGGGGTATCTTC.

This clone was observed a few times. The CDR3 DNA reads TGTGCAAGTGTCTGCAGGGGACACGTTCTCGGGTACGAGCAGTACTTC. Its translation: CASVCRGHVLGYEQYF. The chain links TRBV12-2 to TRBJ2-7; whether TRBD1, the table's D call, matches the DNA was not checked. TRBV12-2 is flagged as a pseudogene. The CDR3 length is 16 residues.

The chain couples TRBV28 to TRBJ2-5; D is ambiguous. TRBJ2-7 explains the end of the DNA better; the J call may be wrong. CDR3 length equals 11 residues. Germline lookup yields CDR1 MDHEN and CDR2 SYDVKM. The CDR3 bases are TGTGCCAGCAGTTTAATTTACGAGCAGTACTTC. This sequence encodes CASSLIYEQYF.

This chain links TRBV19 with TRBJ2-5; D gene unclear. The CDR3 is 13 amino acids. Trimming stripped 3 bases from V and 0 bases from J, with 5 bases between. Germline-derived CDR1 and CDR2 are LNHDA and SQIVND (reference sequence). Written as DNA, the CDR3 is TGTGCCAGTAGTATGAGCAACCAAGAGACCCAGTACTTC. Translated: CASSMSNQETQYF.

The V call is TRBV18, the J call TRBJ2-1; 9 bases agree with TRBD2. The CDR3 length is 15 residues. Germline CDR1 is KGHSH and CDR2 is LQKENI. The J segment lost 7 bases and the V segment lost 2 bases, leaving 6 bases of the junction unmatched. The CDR3 spells CASSPFSGRKNEQFF. As DNA, the CDR3 is TGTGCCAGCTCACCATTTAGCGGGAGAAAAAATGAGCAGTTCTTC. The full variable domain, with the rest looked up from reference TRBV18 and TRBJ2-1, is NAGVMQNPRHLVRRRGQEARLRCSPMKGHSHVYWYRQLPEEGLKFMVYLQKENIIDESGMPKERFSAEFPKEGPSILRIQQVVRGDSAAYFCASSPFSGRKNEQFFGPGTRLTVL.

J is TRBJ2-2 and V is TRBV4-3; D may be TRBD2 (5 bases). Germline loops: CDR1 LGHNA, CDR2 YSLEER. Trimming cost V 1 base and J 2 bases, with 8 bases left between them. The CDR3 length is 15 residues. The CDR3 loop reads CASSQVDYNTGELFF. The DNA of the CDR3 is TGCGCCAGCAGCCAAGTCGACTACAACACCGGGGAGCTGTTTTTT.

The chain joins TRBV19 to TRBJ2-1, with 7 bases that match TRBD2. Trimming removed 7 bases from V and 6 bases from J; junction bases left unmatched: 21. The germline CDR1 and CDR2 sequences are LNHDA and SQIVND (reference sequence). CDR3 size: 18 residues. The CDR3 DNA sequence: TGTGCCAGTACTCGGCATGGGGGGGAGCTAGCTGAAATCAATGAGCAGTTCTTC. As protein: CASTRHGGELAEINEQFF.

This clone was found once. This chain uses TRBV13 with TRBJ2-2; D is perhaps TRBD1 (5 bases). In germline, CDR1 is PRHDT, CDR2 FYEKMQ (reference sequence). V shed 1 base and J shed 3 bases, with 9 bases lying between them. The CDR3 spans 15 residues. The CDR3 loop reads CASSLALTDTGELFF. The CDR3 DNA is TGTGCCAGCAGCTTAGCTCTGACAGACACCGGGGAGCTGTTTTTT.

This clone appeared once. The chain recombines TRBV2 with TRBJ2-1; D ambiguous. Deletions cut 1 base from V and 8 bases from J, with 9 bases between. The CDR3 has 13 residues. Germline V gene lookup returns CDR1 SNHLY and CDR2 FYNNEI. CDR3 in amino acids: CASSEGGSHEQFF. In nucleotides, the CDR3 is TGTGCCAGCAGTGAAGGAGGTAGCCATGAGCAGTTCTTC.

The CDR3 DNA reads as TGTGCCAGCAGCCAAGGGGCGACGGACTCCTACAATGAGCAGTTCTTC. It encodes CASSQGATDSYNEQFF. This chain uses TRBV11-3 with TRBJ2-1, with a tentative D call TRBD1 (5 bases). This CDR3 is 16 amino acids long. The germline gives CDR1 SGHNT, CDR2 YENEEA. Trimming left V 5 bases short and J 0 bases short, with 14 bases between.

This sequence joins TRBV15 and TRBJ2-7, with D tentatively TRBD2 (6 bases). The CDR3 sequence is 16 residues long. V lost 0 bases, J lost 0 bases, and 12 bases lay in between. CDR1 is LNHNV and CDR2 is YYDKDF in the germline V gene (reference sequence). The CDR3 DNA sequence: TGTGCCACCAGCAGAGATTCGGGACTTAACTCCTACGAGCAGTACTTC. It codes for CATSRDSGLNSYEQYF.

The chain combines TRBV7-9 with TRBJ2-1; D perhaps matches TRBD2 (5 bases). The CDR3 sequence is 17 residues long. Trimming stripped 1 base from V and 2 bases from J, with 15 bases between. The V gene's germline CDR1 is SEHNR and CDR2 FQNEAQ (reference sequence). The CDR3 DNA reads as TGTGCCAGCAGCTTAGGGGCCAGCGGTAAAACCTACAATGAGCAGTTCTTC. It specifies CASSLGASGKTYNEQFF.

V usage is TRBV6-5 and J usage is TRBJ2-1, with TRBD2 matching 12 bases. This CDR3 contains 15 residues. V lost 7 bases, J lost 7 bases, and 8 bases stayed unmatched. Germline values: CDR1 MNHEY, CDR2 SVGAGI. CDR3 nucleotide sequence: TGTGCCAGCACCTATCTAGCGGGAGGGATGAATGAGCAGTTCTTC. Amino acids: CASTYLAGGMNEQFF.